The rows below give T cell receptor beta chains drawn from one sample of a study of human T cells and chemical hapten exposure. TCRdb re-analysed the RACE reads in MiXCR, keeping a single row per CDR3 protein. The sample contains tens of thousands of distinct CDR3 sequences, around 13% of which appear only once. Sample: whole blood, taken in connection with sensitization to the hapten diphenylcyclopropenone (DPC). The receptor source for this set is a woman aged 50 to 60 with alopecia areata. Some clones in this sample may be carry-over from other donors' samples. The CDR3 runs from the conserved cysteine through the conserved F or W. Fields, in order: V gene, clone size, D gene, J gene, CDR3 protein, CDR3 DNA. D genes are given only for firm matches. Not all rows give a size; the values are once, few, many and, for expanded clones, a class.

v_call: TRBV2; clone_size: many; d_call: TRBD2; j_call: TRBJ2-3; cdr3_aa: CASSELAGGTDTQYF; cdr3_nt: TGTGCCAGCAGTGAACTAGCGGGAGGGACAGATACGCAGTATTTT
v_call: TRBV10-3; clone_size: few; d_call: NA; j_call: TRBJ2-1; cdr3_aa: CAISPLAGLNEQFF; cdr3_nt: TGTGCCATCAGCCCCCTAGCTGGGCTCAATGAGCAGTTCTTC
v_call: TRBV5-1; clone_size: NA; d_call: TRBD1; j_call: TRBJ2-1; cdr3_aa: CASTEGAPNYNEQFF; cdr3_nt: TGCGCCAGTACAGAGGGGGCCCCGAACTACAATGAGCAGTTCTTC
v_call: TRBV20-1; clone_size: NA; d_call: TRBD2; j_call: TRBJ2-1; cdr3_aa: CSALTGTSGGNEQFF; cdr3_nt: TGCAGTGCTTTGACCGGGACTAGCGGAGGGAATGAGCAGTTCTTC
v_call: TRBV29-1; clone_size: few; d_call: NA; j_call: TRBJ1-1; cdr3_aa: CSARPPVDTEAFF; cdr3_nt: TGCAGCGCCCGCCCCCCTGTGGACACTGAAGCTTTCTTT
v_call: TRBV6-5; clone_size: NA; d_call: TRBD2; j_call: TRBJ2-7; cdr3_aa: CASSRTSGSRYF; cdr3_nt: TGTGCCAGCAGTCGCACTAGCGGGAGTCGATACTTC
v_call: TRBV7-2; clone_size: NA; d_call: NA; j_call: TRBJ2-1; cdr3_aa: CASSPPGDRLTHLF; cdr3_nt: TGTGCCAGCAGCCCCCCGGGCGACAGACTTACTCATTTATTC
v_call: TRBV3-1; clone_size: NA; d_call: NA; j_call: TRBJ1-1; cdr3_aa: CASSRSTEAFF; cdr3_nt: TGTGCCAGCAGCAGGAGCACTGAAGCTTTCTTT
v_call: TRBV6-5; clone_size: few; d_call: TRBD1; j_call: TRBJ1-5; cdr3_aa: CASSARDRGAQPQHF; cdr3_nt: TGTGCCAGCAGTGCCCGGGACAGGGGTGCCCAGCCCCAGCATTTT
v_call: TRBV18; clone_size: NA; d_call: TRBD1; j_call: TRBJ2-7; cdr3_aa: CASSPRQGRGAYEQYF; cdr3_nt: TGTGCCAGCTCACCGAGACAGGGGCGAGGGGCCTACGAGCAGTACTTC
v_call: TRBV28; clone_size: once; d_call: NA; j_call: TRBJ2-3; cdr3_aa: CASRRLAGKTDTQYF; cdr3_nt: TGTGCCAGCAGACGCCTGGCGGGAAAGACAGATACGCAGTATTTT
v_call: TRBV20-1; clone_size: NA; d_call: TRBD1; j_call: TRBJ2-5; cdr3_aa: CSAPPGQGFRETQYF; cdr3_nt: TGCAGTGCTCCACCGGGACAGGGTTTTCGGGAGACCCAGTACTTC
v_call: TRBV6-5; clone_size: few; d_call: NA; j_call: TRBJ2-5; cdr3_aa: CASSLQGENQETQYF; cdr3_nt: TGTGCCAGCAGCCTACAGGGAGAAAACCAAGAGACCCAGTACTTC
v_call: TRBV5-5; clone_size: many; d_call: NA; j_call: TRBJ2-1; cdr3_aa: CASSFRDSVYNEQFF; cdr3_nt: TGTGCCAGCAGCTTCCGGGATAGCGTTTACAATGAGCAGTTCTTC
v_call: TRBV20-1; clone_size: NA; d_call: NA; j_call: TRBJ1-1; cdr3_aa: CSASWQADTEAFF; cdr3_nt: TGCAGTGCTAGTTGGCAGGCGGACACTGAAGCTTTCTTT
v_call: TRBV5-5; clone_size: NA; d_call: NA; j_call: TRBJ1-4; cdr3_aa: CASSRTGTRNEKLFF; cdr3_nt: TGTGCCAGCAGCCGCACCGGGACAAGAAATGAAAAACTGTTTTTT
v_call: TRBV27; clone_size: NA; d_call: TRBD2; j_call: TRBJ2-3; cdr3_aa: CASSLAGVADTQYF; cdr3_nt: TGTGCCAGCAGTTTAGCGGGAGTAGCAGATACGCAGTATTTT
v_call: TRBV20-1; clone_size: many; d_call: TRBD2; j_call: TRBJ2-1; cdr3_aa: CSANTGLAGDNEQFF; cdr3_nt: TGCAGTGCTAATACAGGACTAGCGGGAGACAATGAGCAGTTCTTC
v_call: TRBV6-1; clone_size: many; d_call: TRBD1; j_call: TRBJ2-5; cdr3_aa: CASSERQGYETQYF; cdr3_nt: TGTGCCAGCAGTGAAAGACAGGGATACGAGACCCAGTACTTC
v_call: TRBV25-1; clone_size: NA; d_call: NA; j_call: TRBJ1-2; cdr3_aa: CASSYSDGYTF; cdr3_nt: TGTGCCAGCAGTTATTCCGATGGCTACACCTTC
v_call: TRBV7-7; clone_size: many; d_call: TRBD2; j_call: TRBJ2-5; cdr3_aa: CASSPGGLAGKETQYF; cdr3_nt: TGTGCCAGCAGCCCAGGCGGACTAGCGGGAAAAGAGACCCAGTACTTC
v_call: TRBV5-1; clone_size: few; d_call: NA; j_call: TRBJ2-2; cdr3_aa: CASKETGNTGELFF; cdr3_nt: TGCGCCAGCAAGGAGACAGGGAACACCGGGGAGCTGTTTTTT
v_call: TRBV6-2/TRBV6-3; clone_size: NA; d_call: TRBD2; j_call: TRBJ2-3; cdr3_aa: CASSGGTSGEDTQYF; cdr3_nt: TGTGCCAGCAGCGGAGGGACTAGCGGGGAGGATACGCAGTATTTT
v_call: TRBV12-3/TRBV12-4; clone_size: NA; d_call: TRBD2; j_call: TRBJ2-1; cdr3_aa: CASRSSGRDEQFF; cdr3_nt: TGTGCCAGCAGGAGTAGCGGGAGAGATGAGCAGTTCTTC
v_call: TRBV2; clone_size: NA; d_call: NA; j_call: TRBJ2-5; cdr3_aa: CASSTIETQYF; cdr3_nt: TGTGCCAGCAGCACCATTGAGACCCAGTACTTC
v_call: TRBV11-3; clone_size: NA; d_call: TRBD2; j_call: TRBJ2-5; cdr3_aa: CASSSGPGTSGTQETQYF; cdr3_nt: TGTGCCAGCAGCTCAGGCCCGGGGACTAGCGGGACCCAAGAGACCCAGTACTTC
v_call: TRBV3-1; clone_size: few; d_call: NA; j_call: TRBJ1-2; cdr3_aa: CASSHQGRGYTF; cdr3_nt: TGTGCCAGCAGCCATCAGGGTCGTGGCTACACCTTC
v_call: TRBV10-3; clone_size: few; d_call: NA; j_call: TRBJ2-7; cdr3_aa: CAISEGGPYEQYF; cdr3_nt: TGTGCCATCAGTGAGGGGGGTCCCTACGAGCAGTACTTC
v_call: TRBV7-9; clone_size: few; d_call: TRBD2; j_call: TRBJ2-3; cdr3_aa: CASNSGSTDTQYF; cdr3_nt: TGTGCCAGCAATAGCGGGAGCACAGATACGCAGTATTTT
v_call: TRBV3-1; clone_size: NA; d_call: TRBD2; j_call: TRBJ2-3; cdr3_aa: CASSQGQREVPYF; cdr3_nt: TGTGCCAGCAGCCAAGGACAGCGGGAGGTCCCGTATTTT
v_call: TRBV6-5; clone_size: few; d_call: NA; j_call: TRBJ1-1; cdr3_aa: CASSAGRTRGTEAFF; cdr3_nt: TGTGCCAGCAGTGCCGGGCGAACCCGCGGGACTGAAGCTTTCTTT
v_call: TRBV20-1; clone_size: few; d_call: NA; j_call: TRBJ2-5; cdr3_aa: CSAGRGRQETQYF; cdr3_nt: TGCAGTGCTGGGCGTGGCCGGCAAGAGACCCAGTACTTC
v_call: TRBV7-8; clone_size: once; d_call: NA; j_call: TRBJ2-7; cdr3_aa: CASSLAGERYF; cdr3_nt: TGTGCCAGCAGCTTAGCAGGAGAGCGGTACTTC
v_call: TRBV4-3; clone_size: many; d_call: NA; j_call: TRBJ1-2; cdr3_aa: CASSQERVGYGYTF; cdr3_nt: TGCGCCAGCAGCCAAGAACGAGTAGGCTATGGCTACACCTTC
v_call: TRBV5-1; clone_size: NA; d_call: NA; j_call: TRBJ1-3; cdr3_aa: CASSRTTDNSGNTIYF; cdr3_nt: TGCGCCAGCAGTCGAACGACAGACAACTCTGGAAACACCATATATTTT
v_call: TRBV6-1; clone_size: NA; d_call: NA; j_call: TRBJ1-2; cdr3_aa: CASSEGQGRGYTF; cdr3_nt: TGTGCCAGCAGTGAAGGTCAGGGGAGAGGCTACACCTTC
v_call: TRBV5-8; clone_size: few; d_call: TRBD2; j_call: TRBJ2-2; cdr3_aa: CASSYSSTSGSTGELFF; cdr3_nt: TGTGCCAGCAGCTACTCGAGCACTAGCGGGAGCACCGGGGAGCTGTTTTTT
v_call: TRBV7-6; clone_size: NA; d_call: NA; j_call: TRBJ2-1; cdr3_aa: CASSLSHWSHEQFF; cdr3_nt: TGTGCCAGCAGCTTATCACATTGGAGTCATGAGCAGTTCTTC
v_call: TRBV5-8; clone_size: few; d_call: NA; j_call: TRBJ2-1; cdr3_aa: CASSRTGRPFF; cdr3_nt: TGTGCCAGCAGCAGAACCGGGCGCCCGTTCTTC
v_call: TRBV25-1; clone_size: few; d_call: TRBD2; j_call: TRBJ2-3; cdr3_aa: CASSRKTSGSPDTQYF; cdr3_nt: TGTGCCAGCAGTCGTAAGACTAGCGGGAGCCCAGATACGCAGTATTTT
v_call: TRBV5-6; clone_size: NA; d_call: NA; j_call: TRBJ2-3; cdr3_aa: CASSLVAGIGTDTQYF; cdr3_nt: TGTGCCAGCAGCTTGGTGGCGGGAATTGGTACAGATACGCAGTATTTT
v_call: TRBV28; clone_size: NA; d_call: NA; j_call: TRBJ2-1; cdr3_aa: CASGLRQVNNEQFF; cdr3_nt: TGTGCCAGCGGCTTACGTCAGGTAAACAATGAGCAGTTCTTC